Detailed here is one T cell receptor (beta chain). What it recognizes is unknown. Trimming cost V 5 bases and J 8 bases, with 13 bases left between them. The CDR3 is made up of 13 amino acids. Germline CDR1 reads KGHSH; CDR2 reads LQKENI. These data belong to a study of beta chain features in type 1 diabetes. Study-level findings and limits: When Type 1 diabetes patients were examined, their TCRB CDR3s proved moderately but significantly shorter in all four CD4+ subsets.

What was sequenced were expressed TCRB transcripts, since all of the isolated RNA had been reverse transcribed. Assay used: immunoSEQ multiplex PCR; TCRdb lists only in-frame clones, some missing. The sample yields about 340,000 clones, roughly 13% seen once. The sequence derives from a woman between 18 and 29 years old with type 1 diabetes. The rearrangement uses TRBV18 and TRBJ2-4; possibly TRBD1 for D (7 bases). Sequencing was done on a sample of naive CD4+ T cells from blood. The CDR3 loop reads CASSSDREDIQYF. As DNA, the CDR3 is TGTGCCAGCTCATCCGACAGGGAGGACATTCAGTACTTC.